This T cell receptor beta chain is drawn from a study of T cell repertoires in cytomegalovirus infection. Whole-study context: Alongside well-studied HLA-B-restricted CMV epitopes, recently identified HLA-C-restricted CMV epitopes were also used. CMV infection and matching HLA type were both indicated by public TCR beta signatures.

This CDR3 comprises 13 residues. Per the germline V gene, CDR1 is SGHTA and CDR2 is FQGNSA. V was shortened by 5 bases and J by 2 bases, with 9 bases between the two germline ends. TCRdb itself ran the reads through MiXCR, one entry per CDR3 protein. The sample gives 550,000 to 850,000 distinct CDR3 sequences, roughly 33% of which show up once; 18% is in the top ten. This clonotype came up many times. Its specificity is unknown. The sequence was obtained from a human donor in good health (CMV status not recorded). Some clones in this sample may be carry-over from other donors' samples. The sample in question was cultured PBMCs, obtained from culture after CMV antigen stimulation. V is TRBV7-2 and J is TRBJ1-1; no definite D call. The CDR3 reads CASSVRVNTEAFF. CDR3 coding DNA: TGTGCCAGCAGCGTCCGGGTCAACACTGAAGCTTTCTTT.